The rows below give T cell receptor beta chains drawn from one sample of a study of T-cell reconstitution after alpha-beta-depleted transplantation in children. TCRdb re-called the PCR reads through MiXCR, storing one row per CDR3 protein. The data contain hundreds of thousands of distinct CDR3 sequences, roughly 17% of them singletons. This material consisted of PBMCs, mostly from graft donor cells, taken 360 days after TCRalphabeta/CD19-depleted stem cell transplant. Source of these receptors: a boy younger than two who had a stem cell transplant for Wiskott-Aldrich syndrome, so the T cells may come from the graft donor. The CDR3 runs from the conserved cysteine through the conserved F or W. D genes are given only for firm matches. The size of a clone is reported for some rows only, either as once, few or many, or as a class for expanded clones.

cdr3_aa,cdr3_nt,d_call,v_call,cdr3_length,j_call,clone_size
CATQQGTNTGELFF,TGTGCCACCCAACAGGGAACGAACACCGGGGAGCTGTTTTTT,NA,TRBV6-1,14,TRBJ2-2,few
CASSPASGQGHPYGYTF,TGCGCCAGCAGCCCCGCCAGCGGACAGGGCCACCCCTATGGCTACACCTTC,TRBD1,TRBV4-3,17,TRBJ1-2,few
CASSVAGVSSYNEQFF,TGTGCCAGCAGTGTAGCGGGAGTTTCCTCCTACAATGAGCAGTTCTTC,TRBD2,TRBV12-3/TRBV12-4,16,TRBJ2-1,many
CASSSYRGDIQYF,TGTGCCAGCAGCTCCTACAGGGGGGACATTCAGTACTTC,TRBD1,TRBV7-2,13,TRBJ2-4,NA
CAFSGGPNTGELFF,TGTGCCTTCAGCGGGGGCCCCAACACCGGGGAGCTGTTTTTT,TRBD2,TRBV12-3/TRBV12-4,14,TRBJ2-2,many
CASSLRTAYNEQFF,TGTGCCAGCAGTTTGAGGACAGCCTACAATGAGCAGTTCTTC,NA,TRBV12-3/TRBV12-4,14,TRBJ2-1,few
CASSLVGDSTDTQYF,TGTGCCAGCAGCTTAGTTGGAGACAGCACAGATACGCAGTATTTT,NA,TRBV11-2,15,TRBJ2-3,NA
CSAPGTGRRDEQFF,TGCAGTGCTCCTGGGACAGGCAGGAGGGATGAGCAGTTCTTC,TRBD1,TRBV20-1,14,TRBJ2-1,NA
CASSLEVRGRGGYTF,TGTGCCAGCAGCTTAGAAGTCAGGGGAAGGGGTGGCTACACCTTC,NA,TRBV7-6,15,TRBJ1-2,NA
CASSLRDISAGELFF,TGCGCCAGCAGCCTCCGGGACATTTCTGCCGGGGAGCTGTTTTTT,NA,TRBV5-1,15,TRBJ2-2,NA
CSAPGQVGVDTQYF,TGCAGTGCCCCGGGACAGGTCGGGGTCGATACGCAGTATTTT,TRBD1,TRBV20-1,14,TRBJ2-3,few
CASRIGFEQYF,TGCGCCAGCCGAATTGGGTTTGAGCAGTACTTC,NA,TRBV10-2,11,TRBJ2-7,few
CASSGKGAANTGELFF,TGCGCCAGCAGCGGGAAGGGGGCGGCGAACACCGGGGAGCTGTTTTTT,TRBD1,TRBV5-1,16,TRBJ2-2,NA
CASSFGQGIDNEQFF,NA,NA,TRBV7-6,15,TRBJ2-1,many
CASSVETSSYNEQFF,TGTGCCAGCAGCGTAGAGACTAGCTCCTACAATGAGCAGTTCTTC,NA,TRBV9,15,TRBJ2-1,few
CATSDGRRDRGRNIQYF,TGTGCCACCAGTGATGGGCGCCGGGACAGGGGGCGGAACATTCAGTACTTC,TRBD1,TRBV24-1,17,TRBJ2-4,NA
CASSLVAGSSYEQYF,TGCGCCAGCAGCTTAGTGGCCGGGAGCTCCTACGAGCAGTACTTC,NA,TRBV5-1,15,TRBJ2-7,NA
CAISGGSDTGELFF,TGTGCCATCAGTGGAGGTAGCGACACCGGGGAGCTGTTTTTT,NA,TRBV10-3,14,TRBJ2-2,many
CASSRSYNEQFF,TGCGCCAGCAGCCGGTCATACAATGAGCAGTTCTTC,NA,TRBV5-1,12,TRBJ2-1,many
CASSQGYSSYEQYF,TGTGCCAGCAGCCAAGGGTACAGCTCCTACGAGCAGTACTTC,NA,TRBV4-2,14,TRBJ2-7,few
CASSRGGGFTGELFF,TGTGCCAGCAGCCGAGGGGGCGGGTTCACCGGGGAGCTGTTTTTT,TRBD1,TRBV2,15,TRBJ2-2,few
CASSQSSLTSGRYQETQYF,TGTGCCAGCAGCCAATCTTCCCTGACTAGCGGCAGGTACCAAGAGACCCAGTACTTC,TRBD2,TRBV16,19,TRBJ2-5,many
CASSATIKQYF,TGTGCCAGCAGTGCAACTATCAAGCAGTACTTC,NA,TRBV28,11,TRBJ2-7,few
CSAVRTSGNTIYF,TGCAGTGCCGTCCGGACCTCCGGAAACACCATATATTTT,NA,TRBV20-1,13,TRBJ1-3,NA
CASRGVSIWDEQYF,TGCGCCAGCCGAGGGGTATCGATTTGGGACGAGCAGTACTTC,NA,TRBV5-1,14,TRBJ2-7,few
CASSLGGSSSYNEQFF,TGTGCCAGCAGCTTAGGCGGTTCGAGCTCCTACAATGAGCAGTTCTTC,NA,TRBV5-6,16,TRBJ2-1,NA
CASSQARDEQFF,TGCGCCAGCAGCCAGGCCAGGGATGAGCAGTTCTTC,NA,TRBV4-1,12,TRBJ2-1,NA
CASRRDRVSKTQYF,TGTGCCAGCAGGAGGGACAGGGTGTCGAAGACCCAGTACTTC,TRBD1,TRBV28,14,TRBJ2-5,few
CASSQVVFLAGGTLQETQYF,TGCGCCAGCAGCCAAGTGGTCTTTCTGGCGGGGGGTACTCTTCAAGAGACCCAGTACTTC,TRBD2,TRBV4-1,20,TRBJ2-5,NA
CASSLRLDFYAEQFF,TGTGCCAGCAGTCTCCGACTAGATTTCTACGCAGAGCAGTTCTTC,NA,TRBV12-3/TRBV12-4,15,TRBJ2-1,NA
CASSPLQREGRDEQFF,TGTGCCAGCAGTCCCCTTCAGCGGGAGGGCCGGGATGAGCAGTTCTTC,TRBD2,TRBV12-3/TRBV12-4,16,TRBJ2-1,few
CASSETGINEQYF,TGTGCCAGCAGTGAGACAGGGATCAACGAGCAGTACTTC,TRBD1,TRBV2,13,TRBJ2-7,NA
CSARVGEQVYGYTF,TGCAGTGCTAGAGTGGGGGAACAGGTCTATGGCTACACCTTC,NA,TRBV20-1,14,TRBJ1-2,few
CATSDSQAGKNIQYF,TGTGCCACCAGTGATTCACAGGCAGGCAAAAACATTCAGTACTTC,NA,TRBV24-1,15,TRBJ2-4,NA
CASSPYMTGFEGHTGELFF,TGCGCCAGCAGCCCGTATATGACAGGATTCGAGGGGCACACCGGGGAGCTGTTTTTT,NA,TRBV4-3,19,TRBJ2-2,NA
CASRPWTGGIGETQYF,TGTGCCAGCAGACCCTGGACAGGGGGCATAGGAGAGACCCAGTACTTC,TRBD1,TRBV13,16,TRBJ2-5,many
CASSHPGQGPNEQYF,TGTGCCAGCAGCCATCCGGGACAGGGTCCCAACGAGCAGTACTTC,TRBD1,TRBV4-2,15,TRBJ2-7,few
CASSPWPYEQYF,TGTGCCAGCAGTCCCTGGCCCTACGAGCAGTACTTC,NA,TRBV12-3/TRBV12-4,12,TRBJ2-7,NA
CSVGSHQETQYF,TGCAGCGTTGGAAGCCACCAAGAGACCCAGTACTTC,NA,TRBV29-1,12,TRBJ2-5,many
CAISDFLGRSGELFF,TGTGCCATCAGTGACTTTCTCGGGAGATCCGGGGAGCTGTTTTTT,NA,TRBV10-3,15,TRBJ2-2,many
CASSFKSYEQYF,TGTGCCAGCAGTTTTAAAAGCTACGAGCAGTACTTC,NA,TRBV12-3/TRBV12-4,12,TRBJ2-7,NA